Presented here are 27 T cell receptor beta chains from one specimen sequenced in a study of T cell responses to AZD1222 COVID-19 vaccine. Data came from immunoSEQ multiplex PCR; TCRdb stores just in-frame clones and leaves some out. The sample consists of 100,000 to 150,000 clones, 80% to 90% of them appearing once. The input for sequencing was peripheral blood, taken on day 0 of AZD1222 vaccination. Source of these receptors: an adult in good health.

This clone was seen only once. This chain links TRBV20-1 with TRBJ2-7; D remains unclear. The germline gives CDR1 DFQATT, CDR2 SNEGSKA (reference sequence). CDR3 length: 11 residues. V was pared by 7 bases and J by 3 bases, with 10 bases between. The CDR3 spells CSGAGFYEQYF. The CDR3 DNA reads TGCAGTGGGGCTGGTTTCTACGAGCAGTACTTC.

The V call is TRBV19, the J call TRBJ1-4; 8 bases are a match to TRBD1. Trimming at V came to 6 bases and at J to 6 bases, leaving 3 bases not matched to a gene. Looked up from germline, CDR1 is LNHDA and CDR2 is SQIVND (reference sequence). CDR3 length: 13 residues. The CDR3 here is CASSRGPDEKLFF. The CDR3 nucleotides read TGTGCCAGTAGCAGGGGGCCGGATGAAAAACTGTTTTTT.

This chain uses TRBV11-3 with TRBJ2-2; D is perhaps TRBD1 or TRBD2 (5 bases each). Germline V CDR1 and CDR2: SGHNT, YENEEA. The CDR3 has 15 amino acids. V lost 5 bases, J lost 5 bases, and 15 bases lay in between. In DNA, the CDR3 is TGTGCCAGCAGCCTGGGTACGGGGCGAACCGGGGAGCTGTTTTTT. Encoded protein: CASSLGTGRTGELFF.

CDR3 sequence reads: CASRRTRGEQYF. CDR3 in DNA: TGTGCCAGCAGGAGGACTAGGGGTGAGCAGTACTTC. The chain recombines TRBV5-6 with TRBJ2-7; TRBD2 matches at 7 bases. Germline trimming cut 5 bases from V and 7 bases from J; bases unmatched to any gene: 6. This CDR3 is 12 amino acids long. Per germline, CDR1 SGHDT and CDR2 YYEEEE.

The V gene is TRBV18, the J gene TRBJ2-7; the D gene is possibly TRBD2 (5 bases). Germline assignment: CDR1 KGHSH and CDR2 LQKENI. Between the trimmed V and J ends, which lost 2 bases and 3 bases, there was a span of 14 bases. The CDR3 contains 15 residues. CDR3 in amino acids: CASSPTRTDDYEQYF. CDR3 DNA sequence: TGTGCCAGCTCACCAACTAGGACGGATGACTACGAGCAGTACTTC.

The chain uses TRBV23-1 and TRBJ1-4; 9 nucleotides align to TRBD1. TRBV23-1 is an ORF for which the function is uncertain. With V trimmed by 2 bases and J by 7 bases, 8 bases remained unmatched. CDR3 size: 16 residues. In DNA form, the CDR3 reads TGCGCCAGCAGTCAAGCCCCGGGACAGGGAAGTGAAAAACTGTTTTTT. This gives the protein CASSQAPGQGSEKLFF.

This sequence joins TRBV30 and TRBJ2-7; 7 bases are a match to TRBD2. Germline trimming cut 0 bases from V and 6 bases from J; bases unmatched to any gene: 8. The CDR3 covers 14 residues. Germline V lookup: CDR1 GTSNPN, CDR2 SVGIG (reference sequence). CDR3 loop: CAWSVVSGMGEQYF. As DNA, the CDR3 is TGTGCCTGGAGTGTAGTGAGCGGGATGGGCGAGCAGTACTTC. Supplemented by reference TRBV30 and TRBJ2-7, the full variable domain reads SQTIHQWPATLVQPVGSPLSLECTVEGTSNPNLYWYRQAAGRGLQLLFYSVGIGQISSEVPQNLSASRPQDRQFILSSKKLLLSDSGFYLCAWSVVSGMGEQYFGPGTRLTVT.

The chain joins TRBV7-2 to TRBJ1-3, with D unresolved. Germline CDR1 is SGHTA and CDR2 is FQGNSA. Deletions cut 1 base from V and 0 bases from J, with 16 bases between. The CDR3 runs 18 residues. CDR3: CASSLGLGGGPSGNTIYF. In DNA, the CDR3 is TGTGCCAGCAGCTTAGGCTTGGGTGGCGGTCCCTCTGGAAACACCATATATTTT.

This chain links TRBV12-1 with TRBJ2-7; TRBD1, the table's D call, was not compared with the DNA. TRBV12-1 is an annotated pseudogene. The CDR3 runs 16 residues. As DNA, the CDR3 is TGTGCCAGCAGCCGGACCCAGACAGGGGCCCCCTACGAGCAGTACTTC. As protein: CASSRTQTGAPYEQYF.

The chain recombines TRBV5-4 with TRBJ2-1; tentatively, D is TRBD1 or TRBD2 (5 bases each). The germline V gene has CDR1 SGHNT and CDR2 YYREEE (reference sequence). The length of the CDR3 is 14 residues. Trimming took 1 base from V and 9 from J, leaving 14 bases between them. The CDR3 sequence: CASSLTGTWSEQFF. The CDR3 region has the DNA TGTGCCAGCAGCTTGACCGGGACCTGGAGTGAGCAGTTCTTC.

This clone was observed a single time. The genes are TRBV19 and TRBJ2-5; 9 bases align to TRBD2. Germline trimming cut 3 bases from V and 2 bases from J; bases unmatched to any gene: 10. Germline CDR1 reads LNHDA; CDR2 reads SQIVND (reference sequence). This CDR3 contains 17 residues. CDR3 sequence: CASSISIGTSRQETQYF. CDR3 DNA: TGTGCCAGTAGTATCTCGATCGGGACTAGCAGACAAGAGACCCAGTACTTC.

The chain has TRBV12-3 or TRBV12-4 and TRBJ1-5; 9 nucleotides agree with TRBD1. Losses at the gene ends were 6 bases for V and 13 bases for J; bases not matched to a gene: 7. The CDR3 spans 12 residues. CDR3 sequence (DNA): TGTGCCAGCAGCCCCGGACAGGGGCGACAGCATTTT. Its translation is CASSPGQGRQHF.

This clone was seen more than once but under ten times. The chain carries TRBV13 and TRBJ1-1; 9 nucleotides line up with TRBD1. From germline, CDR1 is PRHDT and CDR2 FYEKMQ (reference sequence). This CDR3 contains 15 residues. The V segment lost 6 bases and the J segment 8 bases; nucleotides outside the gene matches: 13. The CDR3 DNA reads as TGTGCCAGCAGTCGCGCCGGGACAGGGAAGAGGGAAGCTTTCTTT. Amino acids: CASSRAGTGKREAFF.

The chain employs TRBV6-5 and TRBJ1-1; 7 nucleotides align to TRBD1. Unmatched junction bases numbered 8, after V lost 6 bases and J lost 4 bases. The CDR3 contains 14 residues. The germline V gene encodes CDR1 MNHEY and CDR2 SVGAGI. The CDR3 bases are TGTGCCAGCAGGACGACAGGGACTTCCACTGAAGCTTTCTTT. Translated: CASRTTGTSTEAFF.

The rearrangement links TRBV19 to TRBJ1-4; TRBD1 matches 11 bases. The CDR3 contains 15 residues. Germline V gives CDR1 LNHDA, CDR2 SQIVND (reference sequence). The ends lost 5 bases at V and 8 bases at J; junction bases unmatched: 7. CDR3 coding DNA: TGTGCCAGTAGTGACGGACAGGGGGCGCGGGAAAAACTGTTTTTT. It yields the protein CASSDGQGAREKLFF.

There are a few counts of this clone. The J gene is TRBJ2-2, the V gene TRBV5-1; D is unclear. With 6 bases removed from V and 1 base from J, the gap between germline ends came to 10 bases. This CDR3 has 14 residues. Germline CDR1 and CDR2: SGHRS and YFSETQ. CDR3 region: CASTRPGNTGELFF. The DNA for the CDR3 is TGCGCCAGCACCAGGCCAGGGAACACCGGGGAGCTGTTTTTT. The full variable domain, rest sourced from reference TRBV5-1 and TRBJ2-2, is KAGVTQTPRYLIKTRGQQVTLSCSPISGHRSVSWYQQTPGQGLQFLFEYFSETQRNKGNFPGRFSGRQFSNSRSEMNVSTLELGDSALYLCASTRPGNTGELFFGEGSRLTVL.

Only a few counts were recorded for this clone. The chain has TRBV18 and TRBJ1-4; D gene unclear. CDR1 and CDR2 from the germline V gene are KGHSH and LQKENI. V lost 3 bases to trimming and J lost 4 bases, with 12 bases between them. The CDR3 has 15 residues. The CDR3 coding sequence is TGTGCCAGCTCACCGCCTGGACTGATTAATGAAAAACTGTTTTTT. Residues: CASSPPGLINEKLFF.

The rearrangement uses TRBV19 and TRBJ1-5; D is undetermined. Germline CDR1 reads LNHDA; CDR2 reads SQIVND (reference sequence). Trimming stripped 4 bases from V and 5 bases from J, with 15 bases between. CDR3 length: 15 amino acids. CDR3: CASSKPGVYDQPQHF. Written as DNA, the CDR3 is TGTGCCAGTAGTAAGCCAGGCGTCTACGATCAGCCCCAGCATTTT.

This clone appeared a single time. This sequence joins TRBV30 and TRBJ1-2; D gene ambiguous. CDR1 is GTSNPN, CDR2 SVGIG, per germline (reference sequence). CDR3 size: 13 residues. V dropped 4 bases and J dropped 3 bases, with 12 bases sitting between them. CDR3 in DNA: TGTGCCTGGACCACCGAGAGATACTATGGCTACACCTTC. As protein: CAWTTERYYGYTF.

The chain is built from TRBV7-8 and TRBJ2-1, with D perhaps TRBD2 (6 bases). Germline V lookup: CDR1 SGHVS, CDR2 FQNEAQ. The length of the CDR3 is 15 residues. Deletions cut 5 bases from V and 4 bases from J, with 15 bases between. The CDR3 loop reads CASSPGGPGYNEQFF. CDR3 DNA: TGTGCCAGCAGCCCTGGAGGGCCGGGTTACAATGAGCAGTTCTTC.

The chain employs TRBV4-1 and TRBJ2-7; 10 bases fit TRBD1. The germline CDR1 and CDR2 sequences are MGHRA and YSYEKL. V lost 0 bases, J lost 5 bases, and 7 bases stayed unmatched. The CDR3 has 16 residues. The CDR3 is CASSQDRGQGWNEQYF. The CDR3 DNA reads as TGCGCCAGCAGCCAAGATAGGGGACAGGGGTGGAACGAGCAGTACTTC.

CDR3 amino acids: CASNARRDHGYTF. The DNA of the CDR3 is TGTGCCAGCAATGCCCGCAGGGATCATGGCTACACCTTC. The rearrangement links TRBV6-5 to TRBJ1-2, with a weak D call TRBD1 (5 bases). CDR1 and CDR2 from the germline V gene are MNHEY and SVGAGI. The V gene lost 7 bases and the J gene lost 6 bases, with 15 bases spanning the gap. The CDR3 covers 13 residues.

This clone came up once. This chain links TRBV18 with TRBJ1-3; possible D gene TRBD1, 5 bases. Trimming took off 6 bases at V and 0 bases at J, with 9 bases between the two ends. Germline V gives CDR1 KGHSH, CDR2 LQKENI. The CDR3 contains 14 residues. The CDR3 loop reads CASSLGTSGNTIYF. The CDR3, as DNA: TGTGCCAGCTCCCTAGGGACCTCTGGAAACACCATATATTTT. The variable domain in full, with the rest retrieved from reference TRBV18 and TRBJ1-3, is NAGVMQNPRHLVRRRGQEARLRCSPMKGHSHVYWYRQLPEEGLKFMVYLQKENIIDESGMPKERFSAEFPKEGPSILRIQQVVRGDSAAYFCASSLGTSGNTIYFGEGSWLTVV.

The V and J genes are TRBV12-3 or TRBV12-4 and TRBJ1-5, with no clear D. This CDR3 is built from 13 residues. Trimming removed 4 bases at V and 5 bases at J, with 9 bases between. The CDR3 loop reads CASSWGRDQPQHF. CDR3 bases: TGTGCCAGCAGTTGGGGAAGGGATCAGCCCCAGCATTTT.

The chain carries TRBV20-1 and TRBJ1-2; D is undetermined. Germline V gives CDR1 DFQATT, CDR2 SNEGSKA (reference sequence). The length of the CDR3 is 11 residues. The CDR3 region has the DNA TGCATTTATTGGGCGGGGAACGGCTACACCTTC. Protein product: CIYWAGNGYTF.

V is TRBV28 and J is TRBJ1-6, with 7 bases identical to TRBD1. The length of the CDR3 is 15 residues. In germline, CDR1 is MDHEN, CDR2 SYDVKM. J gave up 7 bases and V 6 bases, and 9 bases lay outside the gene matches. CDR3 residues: CASSLDRAWNSPLHF. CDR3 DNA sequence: TGTGCCAGCAGCCTAGACAGGGCATGGAATTCACCCCTCCACTTT. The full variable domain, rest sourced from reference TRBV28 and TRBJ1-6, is DVKVTQSSRYLVKRTGEKVFLECVQDMDHENMFWYRQDPGLGLRLIYFSYDVKMKEKGDIPEGYSVSREKKERFSLILESASTNQTSMYLCASSLDRAWNSPLHFGNGTRLTVT.

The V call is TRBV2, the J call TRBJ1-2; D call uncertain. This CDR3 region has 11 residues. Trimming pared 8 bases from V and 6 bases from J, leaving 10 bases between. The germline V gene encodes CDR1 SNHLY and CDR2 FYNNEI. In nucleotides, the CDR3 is TGTGCCAGCGGCCAGGAGGATGGCTACACCTTC. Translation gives CASGQEDGYTF.